This T cell receptor beta chain was identified during a study of CXCR3-negative and CXCR3-positive naive CD8 T cells. It was by 5' RACE with UMI labels that the TRB cDNA libraries were prepared. Each CDR3 protein gets one entry in TCRdb, which reprocessed the 5' RACE reads and gives no DNA. The sample table sets out roughly 120,000 distinct CDR3 sequences. Points on this clonotype: Its antigen is undetermined.

Overall study findings and caveats: CXCR3-positive naive cells carried more hydrophobic TRB CDR3s than CXCR3-negative naive cells did.

The sequence was collected from a human donor in good health. Some clones in this sample may be carry-over from other donors' samples. Sequencing was performed on naive CXCR3+ CD8+ T cells from blood. Subset in this sample: CD45RO-CCR7+CD27+CD95- naive CD8+ T cells expressing CXCR3 (TNR3+).

The chain's CDR3 is CASSWGGTRGEQYF. The chain joins TRBV13 to TRBJ2-7; TCRdb calls TRBD2, which cannot be checked without DNA. The CDR3 length is 14 residues. Germline lookup yields CDR1 PRHDT and CDR2 FYEKMQ (reference sequence).